This entry features one T cell receptor beta chain sequence. Its antigen is undetermined. The record originates from a study of CD8 T cell repertoires and HIV-1 epitope variants. Sequenced by immunoSEQ multiplex PCR; TCRdb stores in-frame clones only, minus some. Of 5,000 to 6,000 clones in the sample, roughly 64% are singletons; the top ten hold more than 35%. Germline assignment: CDR1 SGHTA and CDR2 FQGTGA. This CDR3 is built from 15 residues. Trimming removed 2 bases at V and 1 base at J, with 9 bases between. The sequence came from a male donor with HIV. This rearrangement joins TRBV7-3 to TRBJ1-5; D is possibly TRBD1 (5 bases). Sequenced: cultured CD8+ T cells derived from PBMCs. The CDR3 sequence is CASSLGGGSNQPQHF. Written as DNA, the CDR3 is TGTGCCAGCAGCTTAGGGGGAGGGAGCAATCAGCCCCAGCATTTT. Full variable domain (missing parts from reference TRBV7-3 and TRBJ1-5): GAGVSQTPSNKVTEKGKYVELRCDPISGHTALYWYRQSLGQGPEFLIYFQGTGAADDSGLPNDRFFAVRPEGSVSTLKIQRTERGDSAVYLCASSLGGGSNQPQHFGDGTRLSIL.